The present entry profiles one T cell receptor (beta chain) with its context. Trimming removed 3 bases from V and 2 bases from J; junction bases left unmatched: 5. Germline CDR1 is DFQATT and CDR2 is SNEGSKA (reference sequence). This CDR3 comprises 16 residues. This entry belongs to a study of T-cell reconstitution after alpha-beta-depleted transplantation in children. Construction of the TCRbeta library involved unique molecular identifiers. TCRdb re-analysed the PCR reads in MiXCR, keeping a single row per CDR3 protein. The data show around 960,000 distinct CDR3 sequences, with roughly 31% seen just once and roughly 31% held by the top ten.

The rearrangement uses TRBV20-1 and TRBJ2-1, with TRBD2 matching 12 bases. The clonotype originates from a boy under three years old who had a stem cell transplant for SCID, so the T cells may come from the graft donor. The sample here was PBMCs, mostly from graft donor cells, taken 360 days after TCRalphabeta/CD19-depleted stem cell transplant. The CDR3 is CSASLRTSGAYNEQFF. Written as DNA, the CDR3 is TGCAGTGCTAGTCTAAGGACTAGCGGGGCCTACAATGAGCAGTTCTTC.